This T cell receptor (beta chain) comes out of a study of T cell repertoires in cytomegalovirus infection. Study-wide context: Well-studied HLA-B-restricted epitopes and recently identified HLA-C-restricted epitopes of CMV were both used in the study. Through public TCR beta signatures, both CMV infection and matching HLA type were indicated. Overall study findings and caveats: Dominating the ex vivo response were TCR beta clonotypes that were CMV-specific and HLA-C-restricted.

This clonotype was observed many times. The antigen remains undetermined. Using its own MiXCR run on the reads, TCRdb lists one record per CDR3 protein. The data contain 700,000 to 900,000 distinct CDR3 sequences, 25% to 30% of them singletons. The germline V gene encodes CDR1 SGHTA and CDR2 FQGNSA. V gave up 5 bases and J gave up 6 bases; unmatched junction bases: 6. The CDR3 runs 13 residues. The chain couples TRBV7-2 to TRBJ1-1; 7 positions match TRBD1. The clonotype was recovered from a human donor in good health (CMV status not recorded). Some clones in this sample may be carry-over from other donors' samples. The specimen comprised cultured CD8+ T cells from PBMCs, sampled from culture after CMV antigen stimulation. The CDR3 DNA reads TGTGCCAGCAGCCCCACAGGGGTTGCTGAAGCTTTCTTT. It yields the protein CASSPTGVAEAFF.